The 26 T cell receptor beta chains below all came from one sample that was sequenced in a study of T cell responses to AZD1222 COVID-19 vaccine. Some clones are missing from TCRdb's copy, which holds only in-frame ones; the method was immunoSEQ multiplex PCR. The repertoire holds 100,000 or so clones, with 80% to 95% as singletons. Sequences were derived from peripheral blood, sampled on day 0 of AZD1222 vaccination. Receptor source: an adult in good health.

The chain joins TRBV5-1 to TRBJ2-5, with D possibly called TRBD1 or TRBD2 (7 bases each). V shed 4 bases and J shed 2 bases, with 15 bases lying between them. The CDR3 sequence is 15 residues long. In germline, CDR1 is SGHRS, CDR2 YFSETQ. The CDR3: CASSPPGGGQETQYF. CDR3 nucleotide sequence: TGCGCCAGCAGCCCACCAGGGGGGGGACAAGAGACCCAGTACTTC.

The chain combines TRBV2 with TRBJ2-2, with TRBD1 matching 8 bases. The germline CDR1 and CDR2 sequences are SNHLY and FYNNEI. The CDR3 is 16 residues long. V was pared by 10 bases and J by 1 base, with 11 bases of the junction left unmatched. CDR3 protein: CAINLMDRENTGELFF. CDR3 DNA sequence: TGTGCCATCAACCTAATGGACAGGGAGAACACCGGGGAGCTGTTTTTT.

This clone has more than one count but fewer than ten. The rearrangement uses TRBV9 and TRBJ1-2; D is perhaps TRBD1 (6 bases). This CDR3 is built from 14 residues. Trimming pared 5 bases from V and 6 bases from J, leaving 17 bases between. The germline V gene has CDR1 SGDLS and CDR2 YYNGEE. CDR3 residues: CASRDSTGDHGYTF. The CDR3, as DNA: TGTGCCAGCAGGGACTCGACAGGAGATCATGGCTACACCTTC.

The CDR3 DNA sequence: TGTGCCAGCTCAACACAGCCGGGACTATCCACAGATACGCAGTATTTT. Its protein is CASSTQPGLSTDTQYF. This chain uses TRBV9 with TRBJ2-3, with 7 bases fitting TRBD2. Trimming at V came to 7 bases and at J to 2 bases, leaving 13 bases not matched to a gene. Germline lookup yields CDR1 SGDLS and CDR2 YYNGEE. The CDR3 has 16 residues.

V usage is TRBV19 and J usage is TRBJ1-4, with a possible D match to TRBD1 (5 bases). Germline CDR1 reads LNHDA; CDR2 reads SQIVND (reference sequence). This CDR3 is built from 13 residues. Trimming stripped 10 bases from V and 5 bases from J, with 14 bases between. CDR3 nucleotide sequence: TGTGCCACCGTTCAGGGTCGGAATGAAAAACTGTTTTTT. This translates into CATVQGRNEKLFF.

This clone has just one count. J is TRBJ2-3 and V is TRBV3-1 (or the pseudogene TRBV3-2); D may be TRBD2 (5 bases). This CDR3 region has 14 residues. V lost 6 bases and J 0 bases, leaving 10 bases between the germline ends. CDR1 is LGHDT, CDR2 YNNKEL, per germline (reference sequence). The CDR3 nucleotides are TGTGCCAGCAGTCGGGATACCAGCACAGATACGCAGTATTTT. This gives the protein CASSRDTSTDTQYF.

This clone was recorded a few times. CDR3 in amino acids: CASSLGRRNNEQFF. In nucleotides, the CDR3 is TGTGCCAGCAGCCTGGGGCGACGGAACAATGAGCAGTTCTTC. The chain is built from TRBV5-4 and TRBJ2-1; D might be TRBD1 (5 bases). Germline assignment: CDR1 SGHNT and CDR2 YYREEE (reference sequence). The germline V and J ends were trimmed by 4 bases and 5 bases, with 13 bases remaining between them. CDR3 length: 14 residues.

Only one count was recorded for this clone. The chain carries TRBV7-3 and TRBJ1-1; no reliable D call. CDR1 and CDR2 from the germline V gene are SGHTA and FQGTGA. This CDR3 comprises 16 residues. Between the trimmed V and J ends, which lost 1 base and 0 bases, there was a span of 12 bases. CDR3 residues: CASSLSSPALNTEAFF. CDR3 sequence (DNA): TGTGCCAGCAGCTTAAGTTCCCCAGCCTTGAACACTGAAGCTTTCTTT.

The chain uses TRBV4-2 and TRBJ1-5, with TRBD1 identical over 9 bases. CDR1 LGHNA and CDR2 YNFKEQ come from the germline V gene. Unmatched junction bases numbered 9, after V lost 2 bases and J lost 7 bases. This CDR3 has 16 amino acids. For the CDR3, the DNA is TGTGCCAGCAGCCAACCCGGGGACAGGGTCGACCAGCCCCAGCATTTT. Translating gives CASSQPGDRVDQPQHF.

In DNA, the CDR3 is TGTGCCAGCAGCCCTGGTAGGGGTACGCAGTATTTT. It specifies CASSPGRGTQYF. The chain joins TRBV2 to TRBJ2-3, with a possible D match to TRBD1 (5 bases). V was pared by 6 bases and J by 8 bases, with 12 bases between. This CDR3 has 12 amino acids. CDR1 and CDR2 (germline): SNHLY, FYNNEI.

The V and J genes are TRBV27 and TRBJ2-3, with 7 bases matching TRBD2. The CDR3 consists of 19 residues. V shed 4 bases and J 0 bases; nucleotides not matched to a gene: 16. Germline values: CDR1 MNHEY, CDR2 SMNVEV (reference sequence). CDR3 loop: CASSSPGLQIFHSTDTQYF. In DNA, the CDR3 is TGTGCCAGCAGTTCCCCGGGACTACAAATCTTCCATAGCACAGATACGCAGTATTTT.

This rearrangement joins TRBV18 to TRBJ2-1; 11 bases match TRBD2. Germline CDR1 reads KGHSH; CDR2 reads LQKENI. The CDR3 sequence is 15 residues long. The ends lost 1 base at V and 8 bases at J; junction bases unmatched: 4. The CDR3 DNA sequence: TGTGCCAGCTCACCACAACTAGCGGGAGTGGATGAGCAGTTCTTC. Protein product: CASSPQLAGVDEQFF.

In DNA, the CDR3 is TGCGCCACCCTACCCGGTAGCGGGATAAGGGATGAGCAGTTCTTC. Translation: CATLPGSGIRDEQFF. This chain connects TRBV5-1 to TRBJ2-1; 8 bases align to TRBD2. The CDR3 totals 15 residues. Germline lookup yields CDR1 SGHRS and CDR2 YFSETQ. The trim removed 9 bases at V and 8 bases at J, leaving 16 bases unmatched.

The chain joins TRBV15 to TRBJ2-3; 9 bases fit TRBD2. The CDR3 loop spans 14 amino acids. The J segment lost 0 bases and the V segment lost 6 bases, leaving 1 base of the junction unmatched. Germline V gene data show CDR1 as LNHNV and CDR2 as YYDKDF (reference sequence). The CDR3 bases are TGTGCCACCAGTAGCGGGAGTAGCACAGATACGCAGTATTTT. Translated, it gives CATSSGSSTDTQYF.

This chain links TRBV11-1 with TRBJ2-3, with TRBD1 matching over 7 bases. The length of the CDR3 is 15 residues. V lost 5 bases and J lost 0; bases outside the gene matches: 5. Germline lookup yields CDR1 SGHAT and CDR2 FQDESV (reference sequence). CDR3 in DNA: TGTGCCAGCAGCCTGGGACAGCTGAGCACAGATACGCAGTATTTT. Translating gives CASSLGQLSTDTQYF.

The chain couples TRBV6-1 to TRBJ2-3; D perhaps matches TRBD2 (6 bases). The germline CDR1 and CDR2 sequences are MNHNS and SASEGT. The V gene lost 0 bases and the J gene lost 2 bases, with 12 bases spanning the gap. There are 16 residues in the CDR3. The CDR3 coding sequence is TGTGCCAGCAGTGAAGCGCGTTCTAGCGCCACAGATACGCAGTATTTT. This translates into CASSEARSSATDTQYF.

This clone was seen just once. The chain recombines TRBV28 with TRBJ2-5, with D perhaps TRBD1 (6 bases). The V and J ends lost 3 bases and 5 bases respectively, with 13 bases between them. CDR1 MDHEN and CDR2 SYDVKM come from the germline V gene. The CDR3 has 14 amino acids. The CDR3 loop reads CASSFDSGAETQYF. The DNA of the CDR3 is TGTGCCAGCAGTTTCGATTCAGGGGCCGAGACCCAGTACTTC.

This clone came up a few times. The genes are TRBV9 and TRBJ1-3, with D possibly TRBD1 on 6 matching bases. V lost 0 bases to trimming and J lost 4 bases, with 17 bases between them. In germline, CDR1 is SGDLS, CDR2 YYNGEE. This CDR3 is 17 amino acids long. The CDR3 is CASSVATGGAEGNTIYF. For the CDR3, the DNA is TGTGCCAGCAGCGTAGCTACCGGGGGCGCGGAAGGAAACACCATATATTTT.

The genes are TRBV18 and TRBJ2-3; no firm D call. CDR1 and CDR2 from the germline V gene are KGHSH and LQKENI. V was cut by 1 base and J by 4 bases, with 6 bases left in between. The CDR3 has 13 amino acids. CDR3 loop: CASSPRLADTQYF. Here the CDR3 DNA reads TGTGCCAGCTCACCACGCCTGGCAGATACGCAGTATTTT. Based on the CDR3 plus reference TRBV18 and TRBJ2-3, the full variable domain is NAGVMQNPRHLVRRRGQEARLRCSPMKGHSHVYWYRQLPEEGLKFMVYLQKENIIDESGMPKERFSAEFPKEGPSILRIQQVVRGDSAAYFCASSPRLADTQYFGPGTRLTVL.

V gene TRBV7-9 combines with J gene TRBJ1-2, with 7 nucleotides matching TRBD1. Trimming at V came to 5 bases and at J to 6 bases, leaving 21 bases not matched to a gene. This CDR3 contains 18 residues. Germline V CDR1 and CDR2: SEHNR, FQNEAQ (reference sequence). CDR3: CASSETPGTVSPAHGYTF. For the CDR3, the DNA is TGTGCCAGCAGCGAGACTCCCGGGACAGTATCGCCCGCCCATGGCTACACCTTC.

The rearrangement uses TRBV6-5 and TRBJ2-2; D might be TRBD2 (6 bases). Trimming pared 2 bases from V and 4 bases from J, leaving 14 bases between. CDR1 and CDR2 from the germline V gene are MNHEY and SVGAGI. The CDR3 has 16 residues. CDR3 nucleotides: TGTGCCAGCAGTTACCAGGGACTCGTGAGCACCGGGGAGCTGTTTTTT. Translating it yields CASSYQGLVSTGELFF.

This chain uses TRBV27 with TRBJ2-2, with D unclear. Trimming removed 0 bases at V and 5 bases at J, with 10 bases between. The germline V gene encodes CDR1 MNHEY and CDR2 SMNVEV (reference sequence). The CDR3 is made up of 15 amino acids. CDR3 amino acids: CASSLSIVGTGELFF. The DNA for the CDR3 is TGTGCCAGCAGTTTATCCATCGTGGGGACCGGGGAGCTGTTTTTT.

This chain uses TRBV12-3 or TRBV12-4 with TRBJ1-1, with a tentative D call TRBD1 (5 bases). The CDR3 extends over 13 amino acids. Trimming removed 6 bases from V and 1 base from J, with 9 bases in between. CDR3 residues: CASRGQPNTEAFF. CDR3 bases: TGTGCCAGCAGGGGGCAGCCGAACACTGAAGCTTTCTTT.

The chain links TRBV2 to TRBJ1-1; D unclear. Germline loops: CDR1 SNHLY, CDR2 FYNNEI. CDR3 length: 11 amino acids. The ends were cut back, 6 bases at V and 7 bases at J, with 9 bases in the middle. CDR3 DNA sequence: TGTGCCAGCAGCTTTCGCAATGAAGCTTTCTTT. This translates into CASSFRNEAFF.

Written as DNA, the CDR3 is TGTGCCATCGGAGAGACTGGAGCGGGAGCGGGACAAGAGACCCAGTACTTC. It codes for CAIGETGAGAGQETQYF. The chain carries TRBV10-3 and TRBJ2-5; 8 positions agree with TRBD2. V shed 8 bases and J 2 bases; nucleotides not matched to a gene: 16. Germline V gene lookup returns CDR1 ENHRY and CDR2 SYGVKD. This CDR3 contains 17 residues.

This clone came up once. V gene TRBV18 combines with J gene TRBJ1-5; D gene ambiguous. The CDR3 has 14 residues. The germline V and J ends were trimmed by 2 bases and 2 bases, with 7 bases remaining between them. The germline V gene encodes CDR1 KGHSH and CDR2 LQKENI. The CDR3, as DNA: TGTGCCAGCTCACCAGAGGCTGGCAATCAGCCCCAGCATTTT. This sequence encodes CASSPEAGNQPQHF.